The T cell receptor beta chain under discussion was sequenced for a study of blood T cell repertoires in COVID-19. Study information: Sample material is recorded as cDNA or gDNA derived from T cells, B-cell-depleted T cells, or PBMCs.

CDR3 size: 15 residues. Trimming removed 4 bases from V and 4 bases from J, with 16 bases in between. Looked up from germline, CDR1 is SGDLS and CDR2 is YYNGEE. TCRdb keeps only in-frame clones here, not all; method: immunoSEQ multiplex PCR. The repertoire includes about 71,000 clones, about 80% of them detected once, and roughly 27% sits in the top ten. The sequence came from a man in his 70s with acute or convalescent COVID-19. The J gene is TRBJ2-3, the V gene TRBV9; a weak D match, TRBD1 (8 bases). The specimen was peripheral blood. CDR3 protein: CASSIGQGGADTQYF. CDR3 bases: TGTGCCAGCAGCATCGGACAGGGAGGGGCAGATACGCAGTATTTT.